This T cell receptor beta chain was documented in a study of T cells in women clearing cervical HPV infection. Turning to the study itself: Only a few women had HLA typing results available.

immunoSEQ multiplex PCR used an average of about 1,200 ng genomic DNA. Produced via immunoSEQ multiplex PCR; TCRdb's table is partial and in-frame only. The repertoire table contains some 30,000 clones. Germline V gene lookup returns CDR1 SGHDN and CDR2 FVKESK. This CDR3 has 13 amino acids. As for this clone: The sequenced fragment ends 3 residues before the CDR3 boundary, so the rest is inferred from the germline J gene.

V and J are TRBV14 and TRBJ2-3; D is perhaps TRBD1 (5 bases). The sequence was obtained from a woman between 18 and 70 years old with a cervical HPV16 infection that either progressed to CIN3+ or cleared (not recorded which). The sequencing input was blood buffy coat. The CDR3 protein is CASSGQTFETQYF. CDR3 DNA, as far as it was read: TGTGCCAGCAGCGGACAAACCTTTGAGACG.